The next 18 T cell receptor beta chains were all read from a single sample in a study of blood T cell repertoires in COVID-19. The table came from immunoSEQ multiplex PCR; TCRdb's copy has only in-frame clones and leaves some out. Of just under 55,000 clones in the sample, over 75% are singletons; the top ten hold 8.4%. Source material: peripheral blood. These TCRs come from a woman aged 35 to 49 with active COVID-19.

The chain joins TRBV6-5 to TRBJ1-2; D remains ambiguous. Per germline, CDR1 MNHEY and CDR2 SVGAGI. V lost 6 bases to trimming and J lost 5 bases, with 7 bases between them. This CDR3 comprises 11 residues. CDR3 in DNA: TGTGCCAGCAGCAGAGGGTATGGCTACACCTTC. This encodes CASSRGYGYTF.

The chain is built from TRBV20-1 and TRBJ1-4; TRBD1 aligns across 8 bases. The CDR3 extends over 11 amino acids. Germline-derived CDR1 and CDR2 are DFQATT and SNEGSKA (reference sequence). Trimming cost V 5 bases and J 14 bases; bases outside gene matches: 7. As DNA, the CDR3 is TGCAGTGCTCGAGGACAGGGAGTGCTGTTTTTT. Translated, it gives CSARGQGVLFF.

V and J are TRBV6-2 or TRBV6-3 and TRBJ2-1; TRBD2 aligns across 9 bases. Germline CDR1 MNHEY, CDR2 SVGEGT. The CDR3 consists of 15 residues. V lost 6 bases to trimming and J lost 6 bases; unmatched junction nucleotides: 9. The CDR3 loop reads CASRPHGTSSNEQFF. The CDR3 bases are TGTGCCAGCAGACCTCACGGGACTAGCAGCAATGAGCAGTTCTTC.

In its sample, this clone was seen a few times. The chain joins TRBV13 to TRBJ2-7, with 9 bases aligning to TRBD2. V was clipped by 5 bases and J by 2 bases; unmatched bases: 10. The CDR3 runs 16 residues. Per the germline V gene, CDR1 is PRHDT and CDR2 is FYEKMQ (reference sequence). CDR3: CASSLLSGGTPYEQYF. The CDR3 DNA is TGTGCCAGCAGCCTCTTAAGCGGGGGGACCCCCTACGAGCAGTACTTC.

The chain employs TRBV7-9 and TRBJ2-3, with D perhaps matching TRBD2 (5 bases). CDR3 length equals 16 residues. The germline V gene has CDR1 SEHNR and CDR2 FQNEAQ (reference sequence). V lost 1 base and J 6 bases, leaving 17 bases between the germline ends. CDR3 in amino acids: CASSLGASLSWDTQYF. The CDR3 DNA is TGTGCCAGCAGCTTAGGGGCTAGCTTGTCGTGGGATACGCAGTATTTT. The whole variable domain, remainder taken from reference TRBV7-9 and TRBJ2-3, is DTGVSQNPRHKITKRGQNVTFRCDPISEHNRLYWYRQTLGQGPEFLTYFQNEAQLEKSRLLSDRFSAERPKGSFSTLEIQRTEQGDSAMYLCASSLGASLSWDTQYFGPGTRLTVL.

This rearrangement joins TRBV6-4 to TRBJ1-1; D uncertain. Germline V gene data show CDR1 as MRHNA and CDR2 as SNTAGT. The CDR3 loop spans 13 amino acids. The V gene lost 6 bases and the J gene lost 1 base, with 9 bases spanning the gap. The CDR3 DNA is TGTGCCAGCAGCGTACAGAGGAACACTGAAGCTTTCTTT. Translated, it gives CASSVQRNTEAFF.

The chain links TRBV5-1 to TRBJ2-1, with 8 positions matching TRBD2. V trimming: 6 bases; J trimming: 4 bases; junction bases outside the gene matches: 3. This CDR3 has 13 amino acids. Germline CDR1 and CDR2: SGHRS and YFSETQ. The CDR3 loop reads CASKERGYNEQFF. CDR3 coding DNA: TGCGCCAGCAAGGAGCGGGGGTACAATGAGCAGTTCTTC.

This clone appeared once. The rearrangement joins TRBV9 to TRBJ1-1; weak D call: TRBD1 (5 bases). Germline V gene sequence: CDR1 SGDLS, CDR2 YYNGEE. The CDR3 sequence is 14 residues long. The V end lost 3 bases, the J end lost 3 bases, and 12 bases lay between the germline ends. CDR3 DNA sequence: TGTGCCAGCAGCGCCAGGGCTGGCGACACTGAAGCTTTCTTT. Its protein product is CASSARAGDTEAFF.

V gene TRBV6-6 combines with J gene TRBJ2-7, with D maybe TRBD2 (5 bases). The CDR3 contains 12 residues. Germline V gene sequence: CDR1 MNHNY, CDR2 SVGAGI (reference sequence). Between the trimmed V and J ends, which lost 2 bases and 7 bases, there was a span of 9 bases. Here the CDR3 DNA reads TGTGCCAGCAGTTACGCCGGAGGAGAGCAGTACTTC. As protein: CASSYAGGEQYF.

V usage is TRBV11-2 and J usage is TRBJ1-1; the D is unclear. V was shortened by 4 bases and J by 4 bases, with 13 bases between the two germline ends. This CDR3 has 14 amino acids. Germline V lookup: CDR1 SGHAT, CDR2 FQNNGV. The CDR3 sequence is CASSSLLNPTEAFF. Here the CDR3 DNA reads TGTGCCAGCAGCTCCCTCCTAAATCCCACTGAAGCTTTCTTT.

This chain links TRBV6-5 with TRBJ1-5, with D possibly TRBD1 on 6 matching bases. V was cut by 4 bases and J by 1 base, with 8 bases left in between. Germline V gene sequence: CDR1 MNHEY, CDR2 SVGAGI. The CDR3 has 14 amino acids. The CDR3 reads CASSLDRSNQPQHF. CDR3 sequence (DNA): TGTGCCAGCAGTTTAGACAGGAGCAATCAGCCCCAGCATTTT.

The rearrangement links TRBV9 to TRBJ2-7; 9 bases fit TRBD2. Germline CDR1 and CDR2: SGDLS and YYNGEE. This CDR3 is 15 amino acids long. V shed 7 bases, J shed 3 bases, and the junction held 11 bases outside the gene matches. The CDR3 bases are TGTGCCAGCTCGGGGTTAGCGGGGGCAAACTACGAGCAGTACTTC. Translated: CASSGLAGANYEQYF.

The chain uses TRBV21-1 and TRBJ2-2; TRBD1 is taken as the D call from the table, unchecked against the DNA. TRBV21-1 is a documented pseudogene. The CDR3 is 19 residues long. The CDR3 protein is CASSKVNRDRGGGTGELFF. The CDR3 region has the DNA TGTGCCAGCAGCAAAGTAAACCGGGACAGGGGAGGAGGCACCGGGGAGCTGTTTTTT.

This chain links TRBV2 with TRBJ2-7, with D maybe TRBD2 (5 bases). Germline assignment: CDR1 SNHLY and CDR2 FYNNEI. The CDR3 loop spans 13 amino acids. V was shortened by 3 bases and J by 2 bases, with 8 bases between the two germline ends. The CDR3 bases are TGTGCCAGCAGTGACGGGGTAACCTACGAGCAGTACTTC. It encodes CASSDGVTYEQYF.

The rearrangement joins TRBV7-9 to TRBJ2-7, with D possibly TRBD1 on 5 matching bases. The germline gives CDR1 SEHNR, CDR2 FQNEAQ (reference sequence). The CDR3 runs to 12 residues. Trimming stripped 3 bases from V and 3 bases from J, with 6 bases between. The CDR3 protein is CASSFQGYEQYF. The CDR3 region has the DNA TGTGCCAGCAGCTTTCAGGGCTACGAGCAGTACTTC.

J is TRBJ2-2 and V is TRBV5-8, with 9 bases that match TRBD2. The J segment lost 5 bases and the V segment lost 7 bases, leaving 12 bases of the junction unmatched. Germline V gene data show CDR1 as SGHTS and CDR2 as YDEGEE. The length of the CDR3 is 16 residues. This chain's CDR3 is CASLRSAGGQTGELFF. In DNA form, the CDR3 reads TGTGCCAGCCTGAGGTCGGCGGGGGGGCAGACCGGGGAGCTGTTTTTT.

The chain has TRBV28 and TRBJ2-7; TRBD2 aligns across 9 bases. Per germline, CDR1 MDHEN and CDR2 SYDVKM. V was pared by 3 bases and J by 0 bases, with 6 bases of the junction left unmatched. This CDR3 is 16 amino acids long. For the CDR3, the DNA is TGTGCCAGCAGTTTTCTGGCGGGGGGGCCCTCCTACGAGCAGTACTTC. Translation gives CASSFLAGGPSYEQYF.

V and J are TRBV5-4 and TRBJ2-7; 15 nucleotides agree with TRBD2. This CDR3 comprises 20 residues. Trimming removed 0 bases from V and 2 bases from J; junction bases left unmatched: 12. Germline CDR1 and CDR2: SGHNT and YYREEE (reference sequence). The CDR3 spells CASSLGPTGLAGGRAYEQYF. The CDR3 DNA sequence: TGTGCCAGCAGCTTGGGTCCAACGGGACTAGCGGGGGGTAGGGCCTACGAGCAGTACTTC.